The text below deals with one T cell receptor beta chain. Data came from immunoSEQ multiplex PCR; TCRdb stores just in-frame clones and leaves some out. The data hold 160,000 or so clones, with roughly 88% observed a single time. The CDR3 runs to 15 residues. V trimming: 5 bases; J trimming: 5 bases; junction bases outside the gene matches: 8. The germline V gene encodes CDR1 LGHNA and CDR2 YSLEER. In terms of age and location, participants ranged from about 18 to 95 years and lived in under 30 US areas. This entry is derived from a study of blood T cell repertoires in COVID-19. The chain combines TRBV4-3 with TRBJ1-3, with 8 positions matching TRBD1. The sequencing sample was made of PBMCs or T cells enriched from blood (not recorded which). This clonotype originated in a woman in her forties or fifties who had recovered from COVID-19. CDR3 coding DNA: TGCGCCAGCAGCGCTGACAGGGGATTAAGAAACACCATATATTTT. Protein product: CASSADRGLRNTIYF.